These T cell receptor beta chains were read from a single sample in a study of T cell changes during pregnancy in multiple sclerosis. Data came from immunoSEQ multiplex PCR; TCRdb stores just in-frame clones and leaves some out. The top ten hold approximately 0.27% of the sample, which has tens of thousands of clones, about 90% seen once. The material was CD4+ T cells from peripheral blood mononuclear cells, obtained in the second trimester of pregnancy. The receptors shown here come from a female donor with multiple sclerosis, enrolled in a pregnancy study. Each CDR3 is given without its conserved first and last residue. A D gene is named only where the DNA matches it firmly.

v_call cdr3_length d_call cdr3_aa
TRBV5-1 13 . ASSLGAGPFYEQY
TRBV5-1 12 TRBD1 ASRTGAINEKLF
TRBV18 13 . ASSLQQLRNTEAF
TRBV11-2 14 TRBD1 ASRFTGTGNTGELF
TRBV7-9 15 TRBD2 ASSLGTSGSGASEQY
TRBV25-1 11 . ASSDLDRSPAF
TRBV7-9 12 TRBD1 ASSLRQGDSPLH
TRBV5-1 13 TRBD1 ASSTGQGDSGELF
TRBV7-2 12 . ASSRQAGREQQY
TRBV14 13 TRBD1 ASSPRTGWDTEAF
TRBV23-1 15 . ASSQCPSGISGNTIY
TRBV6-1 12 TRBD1 ASTPDRGGEKLF
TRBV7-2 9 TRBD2 ASSWRGTQY
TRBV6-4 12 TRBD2 ASRIAGEPYEQY